Included here is one T cell receptor (beta chain) sequence, with context. Its antigen specificity is not known. No base qualities exist here, and no much larger clone lies one base off it. Measured from the cysteine to the phenylalanine, the CDR3 is 14 residues long. Just CDR3 DNA is preserved here, 42 bases in frame from base 1. A distance of 10 bases separates the germline ends of V and J, which lose 5 bases and 0 bases respectively. The germline V gene encodes CDR1 KGHSH and CDR2 LQKENI. This sample stems from a study of blood T cells in healthy people across ages (dated by TCRdb to 2014 to 2015). In terms of the full investigation: Template switching captured roughly one uniquely barcoded TCR beta cDNA molecule per two T cells in model experiments. To track age-related changes in TCR beta repertoire diversity, the study relied on deep sequencing normalized with unique cDNA molecular identifiers. Four age groups were formed from the donors: young (average roughly 15 years), middle-aged (around 37), aged (62) and long-lived (roughly 88). To avoid experimental bias, donors of different ages were distributed randomly across sequencing lanes. The study analyzed two additional independent replicas of 1 million unique cDNA reads from the same blood draw for two donors, one aged 18 to 29 and one aged 80 or older.

Donors were 40 or so systemically healthy Caucasian individuals from Russia aged roughly 6 to 100 years. Ten milliliters of peripheral blood were collected from each donor into EDTA-treated Vacutainer tubes. Ficoll-Paque density-gradient centrifugation was used to isolate PBMCs, with at least 7 million per sample. Trizol reagent was used to extract total RNA from PBMCs, with at least 5.5 micrograms per sample. Naive CD45RAhigh/CD27high T cell percentages were measured by flow cytometry on a PBMC aliquot from every donor. Libraries were built with 5' RACE. Instrument used: Illumina HiSeq 2500. A second PCR of about 7 to 12 cycles was performed with a sample-barcoded 5' primer and a J-beta primer mix. Each TCR beta cDNA molecule received a unique molecular identifier from a template-switch 5' adaptor carrying 12 random nucleotides. At least 3 million CDR3-containing paired-end reads were obtained from each sample. First-strand cDNA was synthesized from all RNA with the Mint cDNA synthesis kit, primed by a TRBC-specific oligonucleotide. After uracil-DNA glycosylase treatment, a first 18-cycle PCR used universal primers M1SS and BC2_uni_R on all cDNA. The source study handled its data this way. For normalization, 1 million high-quality reads were randomly selected from each sample, with every read carrying a distinct molecular identifier. Instead of being binned into consensus sequences, reads with shared molecular identifiers were discarded. CDR3 identification, clonotype clustering and error correction used MiTCR with a Q25 quality threshold and the strictest error-elimination algorithm. Lower-bound total TCR beta diversity was estimated with a nonparametric unseen species model using Euler transformation. TCRdb trimmed the raw reads at Q25, called clones with MiXCR and kept productive beta chains. Entries are consolidated by CDR3 protein sequence, retaining the most common genes and DNA. In this record, the V and J calls reflect TCRdb's handling and not the investigators' own analysis. The sample data list 710,000 or so distinct CDR3 sequences, and about 20% of these were observed just once. 22% of the sample comes from the top ten.

What the authors observed across the whole study: As age increased, observed TCR beta diversity per million T cells dropped in a roughly linear way, and a significant reduction was already evident by age 40. Compared with the aged group, the long-lived group had more naive CD4+ T cells, fewer expanded clones and increased TCR diversity, a pattern suggesting age selection. Total diversity estimates from one million sequenced T cells were considered lower bounds and underestimates. The percentage of naive T cells measured by flow cytometry correlated strongly with observed TCR beta diversity. Because donor CMV infection status was unknown, age-related changes in expanded clonotypes were potentially confounded. Because profiling used bulk unsorted PBMCs, naive and antigen-experienced compartments could not be compared conclusively.

The sequence is built from TRBV18 and TRBJ1-1; no D gene is confidently identified. The sample was blood. The sequence was collected from an older man in good health. The base sequence is TGTGCCAGCTCAGGGAATCGGATGAACACTGAAGCTTTCTTT. Translated, this gives CASSGNRMNTEAFF.